The 15 T cell receptor beta chains reported below all come from one sample, sequenced in a study of beta chain features in type 1 diabetes. Antigen specificity for these receptors is unknown. The isolated RNA, all of it, was reverse transcribed, so expressed TCRB transcripts were what got sequenced. Clones were sequenced by immunoSEQ multiplex PCR, and TCRdb holds only the in-frame ones, with some missing. The sample records roughly 230,000 clones, 11% being singletons. Regarding the study as a whole: Researchers report that Type 1 diabetes patients had moderately but significantly shorter TCRB CDR3s across all four CD4+ subsets.

Sequenced material: naive CD4+ T cells from blood. All receptors derive from a man aged 25-45 years with type 1 diabetes.

This clone was detected only a few times. In DNA form, the CDR3 reads TGTGCTAGTGGTTCCTACTCCTACGAGCAGTACTTC. Its protein is CASGSYSYEQYF. The rearrangement uses TRBV12-5 and TRBJ2-7; D uncertain. CDR3 length equals 12 residues. Germline CDR1 and CDR2: LGHNT and FRNRAP. V was shortened by 4 bases and J by 0 bases, with 4 bases between the two germline ends.

CDR3 amino acids: CASSSQGEPQHF. CDR3 in DNA: TGTGCCAGCAGCTCCCAAGGAGAGCCCCAGCATTTT. The chain has TRBV7-2 and TRBJ1-5; the D is unclear. In germline, CDR1 is SGHTA, CDR2 FQGNSA. This CDR3 region has 12 residues. V lost 4 bases, J lost 8 bases, and 9 bases lay in between. Using reference TRBV7-2 and TRBJ1-5 for the parts outside the CDR3, the full variable domain is GAGVSQSPSNKVTEKGKDVELRCDPISGHTALYWYRQSLGQGLEFLIYFQGNSAPDKSGLPSDRFSAERTGGSVSTLTIQRTQQEDSAVYLCASSSQGEPQHFGDGTRLSIL.

This clone was found a few times. The CDR3 nucleotides read TGTGCCAGCAGCTTCGACAGGCAAAGCACAGATACGCAGTATTTT. Its translation: CASSFDRQSTDTQYF. The rearrangement joins TRBV7-2 to TRBJ2-3; TRBD1 is a possible D gene (6 bases). The CDR3 sequence is 15 residues long. Germline V lookup: CDR1 SGHTA, CDR2 FQGNSA. Trimming stripped 3 bases from V and 0 bases from J, with 10 bases between.

The chain joins TRBV19 to TRBJ2-2, with TRBD1 as a possible D gene (6 bases). CDR1 and CDR2 (germline): LNHDA, SQIVND (reference sequence). The germline V and J ends were trimmed by 10 bases and 0 bases, with 12 bases remaining between them. The CDR3 contains 14 residues. CDR3 protein: CATSTGPNTGELFF. For the CDR3, the DNA is TGTGCCACTTCGACAGGACCGAACACCGGGGAGCTGTTTTTT. The full variable domain, with the rest looked up from reference TRBV19 and TRBJ2-2, is DGGITQSPKYLFRKEGQNVTLSCEQNLNHDAMYWYRQDPGQGLRLIYYSQIVNDFQKGDIAEGYSVSREKKESFPLTVTSAQKNPTAFYLCATSTGPNTGELFFGEGSRLTVL.

This clone came up a few times. The J gene is TRBJ2-7, the V gene TRBV7-6; 9 nucleotides agree with TRBD2. The CDR3 loop spans 16 amino acids. Trimming removed 4 bases from V and 4 bases from J; junction bases left unmatched: 11. In germline, CDR1 is SGHVS, CDR2 FNYEAQ. The CDR3 is CASSSLSGGPIYEQYF. The CDR3 DNA follows: TGTGCCAGCAGCTCCCTAAGCGGGGGGCCGATTTACGAGCAGTACTTC.

This clone has a handful of counts. The CDR3 spells CASSQDGGQGETQYF. The DNA for the CDR3 is TGCGCCAGCAGCCAAGATGGGGGACAGGGAGAGACCCAGTACTTC. This chain joins TRBV4-3 and TRBJ2-5; the match to TRBD1 covers 9 bases. V was clipped by 0 bases and J by 4 bases; unmatched bases: 3. This CDR3 is 15 amino acids long. Germline assignment: CDR1 LGHNA and CDR2 YSLEER.

This chain links TRBV6-5 with TRBJ1-4; unclear D gene. Trimming left V 6 bases short and J 8 bases short, with 10 bases between. The germline V gene encodes CDR1 MNHEY and CDR2 SVGAGI. The CDR3 is 12 amino acids. CDR3 loop: CASSPRGEKLFF. The CDR3 DNA reads as TGTGCCAGCAGCCCTCGGGGAGAAAAACTGTTTTTT.

In its sample, this clone was seen a few times. The genes are TRBV9 and TRBJ2-1, with a weak D call TRBD2 (7 bases). The CDR3 runs 15 residues. In germline, CDR1 is SGDLS, CDR2 YYNGEE. Trimming took 5 bases from V and 2 from J, leaving 14 bases between them. This CDR3 reads CASRAAGAPYNEQFF. DNA of the CDR3: TGTGCCAGCAGGGCGGCGGGGGCCCCCTACAATGAGCAGTTCTTC.

The CDR3 DNA follows: TGTGCCAGCAGCTCCCCGGCGCGCGGGGGGACCTACGAGCAGTACTTC. Translating gives CASSSPARGGTYEQYF. The rearrangement links TRBV11-1 to TRBJ2-7; 8 bases agree with TRBD2. The CDR3 extends over 16 amino acids. After removal of 4 bases from V and 2 bases from J, the junction contained 10 bases not matched to a gene. Germline V lookup: CDR1 SGHAT, CDR2 FQDESV (reference sequence).

This clone was seen a handful of times. The rearrangement uses TRBV6-7 and TRBJ1-1, with D possibly TRBD1 on 5 matching bases. TRBV6-7 qualifies as an ORF whose function is uncertain. Trimming shortened V by 4 bases and J by 6 bases, and 9 bases separated the two germline ends. The CDR3 spans 12 residues. CDR3 in DNA: TGTGCCAGCAGTTTCCCAGGGCCTGAAGCTTTCTTT. Translating gives CASSFPGPEAFF.

In the case of this clone: The sample has other DNA sequences that encode this CDR3 too. The chain employs TRBV5-1 and TRBJ2-1; TRBD2 might be the D (7 bases). Per the germline V gene, CDR1 is SGHRS and CDR2 is YFSETQ. V was cut by 1 base and J by 4 bases, with 12 bases left in between. This CDR3 region has 15 residues. CDR3 protein: CASSLSGGGYNEQFF. CDR3 DNA sequence: TGCGCCAGCAGCTTGTCGGGGGGCGGTTACAATGAGCAGTTCTTC.

This clone occurred a few times. This chain connects TRBV7-9 to TRBJ2-7; maybe TRBD2 (6 bases). CDR3 size: 14 residues. The germline gives CDR1 SEHNR, CDR2 FQNEAQ (reference sequence). Between the trimmed V and J ends, which lost 7 bases and 0 bases, there was a span of 13 bases. CDR3 region: CASIKEGSSYEQYF. CDR3 sequence (DNA): TGTGCCAGCATCAAGGAGGGGAGCTCCTACGAGCAGTACTTC.

The J gene is TRBJ1-5, the V gene TRBV9, with TRBD1 as a possible D gene (6 bases). Deletions cut 0 bases from V and 9 bases from J, with 13 bases between. CDR1 and CDR2 (germline): SGDLS, YYNGEE. This CDR3 comprises 14 residues. DNA of the CDR3: TGTGCCAGCAGCGTAGGCGAAGGGGGTCGGCCCCAGCATTTT. As protein: CASSVGEGGRPQHF.

The V and J genes are TRBV2 and TRBJ2-5, with 7 bases lining up with TRBD1. Germline CDR1 reads SNHLY; CDR2 reads FYNNEI. The CDR3 has 15 residues. V dropped 6 bases and J dropped 5; count of bases not matched to a gene: 12. CDR3 in DNA: TGTGCCAGCAGGGGGATCCAGGACAGGCGCGAGACCCAGTACTTC. Translated: CASRGIQDRRETQYF.

This clone has just a few counts. V gene TRBV19 combines with J gene TRBJ1-5, with 7 bases that match TRBD1. V dropped 2 bases and J dropped 4; count of bases not matched to a gene: 14. The germline V gene encodes CDR1 LNHDA and CDR2 SQIVND (reference sequence). The CDR3 sequence is 18 residues long. CDR3 in DNA: TGTGCCAGTAGTATACCGTTCTTGGGGACAGTAGATAATCAGCCCCAGCATTTT. It yields the protein CASSIPFLGTVDNQPQHF.